A selection of T cell receptor beta chains follows, all from one sample in a study of naive and memory T cell subsets. In TCRdb, the UMI-ligation and nested PCR reads were re-called with MiXCR into one record per CDR3 protein. The table shows 130,000 or so distinct CDR3 sequences, with 36% occurring only once. The sequenced material came from central memory CD4+ T cells from blood. All receptors come from a human donor in good health. Both conserved end residues are part of each CDR3. Fields, in order: V gene, clone size, J gene, D gene, CDR3 DNA, CDR3 protein. The D gene is left open where the match is weak. Clone size is given for some rows only: seen once, a few or many times, or a class if the clone is expanded.

TRBV7-9,NA,TRBJ2-1,TRBD2,TGTGCCAGCAGCTTAGCTAGCGGGAGCCTTGAGTCTCGGAATGAGCAGTTCTTC,CASSLASGSLESRNEQFF
TRBV9,NA,TRBJ2-2,TRBD1,TGTGCCAGCAGCGAACAGGGGTCCGGGGAGCTGTTTTTT,CASSEQGSGELFF
TRBV7-2,NA,TRBJ2-5,TRBD1,TGTGCCAGCAGCTCGGGACAGGGGGCCGAGGAGACCCAGTACTTC,CASSSGQGAEETQYF
TRBV3-1,few,TRBJ2-1,TRBD2,TGTGCCAGCAGCCGTCGGGGACTAGGTGCCTACAATGAGCAGTTCTTC,CASSRRGLGAYNEQFF
TRBV6-2/TRBV6-3,NA,TRBJ2-1,NA,TGTGCCAGCACCGGGTTGGGCGGTATAGGTGAGCAGTTCTTC,CASTGLGGIGEQFF
TRBV6-6,few,TRBJ2-7,TRBD2,TGTGCCAGCCTGAAACTCCTAGCGGACTCCTACGAGCAGTACTTC,CASLKLLADSYEQYF
TRBV27,NA,TRBJ2-7,TRBD2,TGTGCCAGCAGTTTAACTAGCGGGCAACAGTACTTC,CASSLTSGQQYF
TRBV28,once,TRBJ2-7,TRBD2,TGTGCCAGCAGTAAAAACATAGCGGGAGGGCTTTTCGAGCAGTACTTC,CASSKNIAGGLFEQYF
TRBV7-7,few,TRBJ2-5,NA,TGTGCTAGCAGCTTAGGGGTGATTGAGACCCAGTACTTC,CASSLGVIETQYF
TRBV5-1,NA,TRBJ2-2,TRBD2,TGCGCCAGCAGCTCGGGACTAGCGGTCGTCACCGGGGAGCTGTTTTTT,CASSSGLAVVTGELFF
TRBV7-8,NA,TRBJ2-1,NA,TGTGCCAGCAGCCTACTTGCAGTTCCCGTGGGGTTGAGCTCCTACAATGAGCAGTTCTTC,CASSLLAVPVGLSSYNEQFF
TRBV3-1,few,TRBJ2-2,NA,TGTGCCAGCAGCCCCGGGACGGGTGGAATTCGGCGCGCCGGGGAGCTGTTTTTT,CASSPGTGGIRRAGELFF
TRBV4-1,NA,TRBJ2-1,TRBD2,TGCGCCAGCAGCCCATTCCCGGGACTAGCGTACATTGAGCAGTTCTTC,CASSPFPGLAYIEQFF
TRBV15,NA,TRBJ2-1,TRBD2,TGTGCCACCAGCAGAGAGAAAACTAGCGGGAGAGGGGATGAGCAGTTCTTC,CATSREKTSGRGDEQFF
TRBV7-8,few,TRBJ2-5,TRBD2,TGTGCCAGCAGCTTCACTAGCGGGAGTGGGGTTGGTGGACAAGAGACCCAGTACTTC,CASSFTSGSGVGGQETQYF
TRBV29-1,few,TRBJ2-3,TRBD2,TGCAGCGTGGGGACTAGCGGCACAGATACGCAGTATTTT,CSVGTSGTDTQYF
TRBV6-5,few,TRBJ1-1,NA,TGTGCCAGCAGTAAAGGGGGGAACACTGAAGCTTTCTTT,CASSKGGNTEAFF
TRBV20-1,few,TRBJ2-1,TRBD2,TGCAGTTTCGAGCTAGCGGGCGGCCCCAATGAGCAGTTCTTC,CSFELAGGPNEQFF
TRBV11-3,NA,TRBJ2-1,NA,TGTGCCAGCAGCTCAGCGGGCGCTAGCTACAATGAGCAGTTCTTC,CASSSAGASYNEQFF
TRBV7-6,few,TRBJ1-1,NA,TGTGCCAGCAGCTTAGCTCGACAGGTTAACACTGAAGCTTTCTTT,CASSLARQVNTEAFF
TRBV20-1,few,TRBJ2-3,NA,TGCAGTGCCCGAGAGGCGAGGCAGACCAGCACAGATACGCAGTATTTT,CSAREARQTSTDTQYF
TRBV7-8,NA,TRBJ2-5,NA,TGTGCCAGCAGCGCCACTACTTCGGCCCAGTACTTC,CASSATTSAQYF
TRBV18,few,TRBJ2-1,TRBD2,TGTGCCAGCTCACCAGCGACTAGCGGGAGCTTGAATGAGCAGTTCTTC,CASSPATSGSLNEQFF
TRBV20-1,NA,TRBJ2-7,TRBD1,TGCAGTGCCCCGGGACAGAGCTCCTACGAGCAGTACTTC,CSAPGQSSYEQYF
TRBV5-1,few,TRBJ1-1,NA,TGCGCCAGCAGCTTGGAAGGGTTCATGAACACTGAAGCTTTCTTT,CASSLEGFMNTEAFF
TRBV6-1,many,TRBJ2-1,TRBD2,TGTGCCAGCAGTGAGAGGACTAGCGGTCACAATGAGCAGTTCTTC,CASSERTSGHNEQFF
TRBV5-1,few,TRBJ2-7,NA,TGCGCCAGCAGAAGGGTGGGTCAGATGGACGAGCAGTACTTC,CASRRVGQMDEQYF
TRBV7-8,NA,TRBJ2-3,NA,TGTGCCAGCAGCTTACGGAAGACGCGCACAGATACGCAGTATTTT,CASSLRKTRTDTQYF
TRBV6-1,NA,TRBJ2-7,TRBD1,TGTGCCAGCAGGACCGGGACAGGGGTCGCCTACGAGCAGTACTTC,CASRTGTGVAYEQYF
TRBV7-2,NA,TRBJ2-7,NA,TGTGCCAGCAGCTTTGAGGCACGCGTGGGGTTGGGAGAGCAGTACTTC,CASSFEARVGLGEQYF
TRBV4-1,few,TRBJ2-6,NA,TGCGCCAGCAGCCAAGATCGGGGGATGAGCTCTGGGGCCAACGTCCTGACTTTC,CASSQDRGMSSGANVLTF
TRBV15,NA,TRBJ2-7,NA,TGTGCCACCAGCAGAGAAGGAGGGAGCTCCTACGAGCAGTACTTC,CATSREGGSSYEQYF
TRBV6-5,NA,TRBJ2-3,TRBD2,TGTGCCAGCAGTTACAGTGCTAGCGGGAGGGCAGATACGCAGTATTTT,CASSYSASGRADTQYF
TRBV10-2,NA,TRBJ2-7,NA,TGCGCCAGCAGTGAGAAGGCCAGGGCGTCCGAGCAGTACTTC,CASSEKARASEQYF
TRBV3-1,NA,TRBJ1-3,NA,TGTGCCAGCAGCCGAACAGGGGGAAACACCATATATTTT,CASSRTGGNTIYF
TRBV4-1,few,TRBJ1-5,NA,TGCGCCAGCAGCCCCCACGCAGGGGACAATAGCAATCAGCCCCAGCATTTT,CASSPHAGDNSNQPQHF
TRBV25-1,few,TRBJ2-1,NA,TGTGCCAGCAGTGAAACTCCGGTGGATGAGCAGTTCTTC,CASSETPVDEQFF
TRBV5-4,NA,TRBJ2-3,TRBD1,TGTGCCAGCAGCGAGGACAGGCCGAACCTTAGCACAGATACGCAGTATTTT,CASSEDRPNLSTDTQYF
TRBV3-1,NA,TRBJ2-4,NA,TGTGCCAGCAGCCGGACAGACGGATCGGGGGCCAAAAACATTCAGTACTTC,CASSRTDGSGAKNIQYF
TRBV6-2/TRBV6-3,NA,TRBJ1-2,NA,TGTGCCAGCAGTTACTCGGGGGATCATGGCTACACCTTC,CASSYSGDHGYTF
TRBV28,few,TRBJ1-4,NA,TGTGCCAGCAGTGGGGCGGCGACAACTAATGAAAAACTGTTTTTT,CASSGAATTNEKLFF
TRBV12-3/TRBV12-4,few,TRBJ1-5,NA,TGTGCCAGCAGTTTATCCTTTTCAGGCAATCAGCCCCAGCATTTT,CASSLSFSGNQPQHF
TRBV29-1,NA,TRBJ1-4,NA,TGCAGCGTTCGGGGTTTCGGAAGTGCAACTAATGAAAAACTGTTTTTT,CSVRGFGSATNEKLFF
TRBV7-9,many,TRBJ2-1,TRBD2,TGTGCCAGCAGCCACGCCTCGGGACTAGCGGGACCCGATGAGCAGTTCTTC,CASSHASGLAGPDEQFF
TRBV5-1,NA,TRBJ2-1,TRBD2,TGCGCCAGCAGCTTGGAGCGGGGCGGGAGGTCCTACAATGAGCAGTTCTTC,CASSLERGGRSYNEQFF
TRBV28,few,TRBJ2-5,TRBD2,TGTGCCACTTGGACTAGCGGGAGAGGTGGGTCCCAGTACTTC,CATWTSGRGGSQYF
TRBV20-1,many,TRBJ2-1,NA,TGCAGTGGAGAAAAGGGGGTTTCCTACAATGAGCAGTTCTTC,CSGEKGVSYNEQFF
TRBV7-8,NA,TRBJ2-3,TRBD2,TGTGCCAGCAGCCCTAGTACGGGACTAGCGGTAGCCACGCAGTATTTT,CASSPSTGLAVATQYF
TRBV15,NA,TRBJ2-1,NA,TGTGCCACCAGCAGAGCCAGCGGCAACTCCTACAATGAGCAGTTCTTC,CATSRASGNSYNEQFF
TRBV7-9,NA,TRBJ2-7,TRBD1,TGTGCCAGCAGTTTACGTCCCGGGACAGGGGGCTTTCGTTCCTACGAGCAGTACTTC,CASSLRPGTGGFRSYEQYF
TRBV30,NA,TRBJ1-1,NA,TGTGCCTGGCCTACAGCCCCAAGGACTTGGCGGGCTGAAGCTTTCTTT,CAWPTAPRTWRAEAFF
TRBV15,many,TRBJ2-1,NA,TGTGCCACCAGCAGAGATGGTAGCGTAGCCTACAATGAGCAGTTCTTC,CATSRDGSVAYNEQFF
TRBV6-1,NA,TRBJ2-1,NA,TGTGCCAGCAGTGCTAGACGGGCTTGGGGGGATGAGCAGTTCTTC,CASSARRAWGDEQFF
TRBV18,few,TRBJ2-5,NA,TGTGCCAGCTCGCCTACGGGACCTCCCTCCTTAGAGACCCAGTACTTC,CASSPTGPPSLETQYF
TRBV12-3/TRBV12-4,few,TRBJ1-5,NA,TGTGCCAGCAGTTTTGCACGGAATCAGCCCCAGCATTTT,CASSFARNQPQHF
TRBV25-1,many,TRBJ2-3,NA,TGTGCCAGCAGTGAGTGGGATACGCAGTATTTT,CASSEWDTQYF
TRBV2,NA,TRBJ2-1,TRBD2,TGTGCCAGCAGTGAAGACCACGGGACTAGCCTTTACAATGAGCAGTTCTTC,CASSEDHGTSLYNEQFF
TRBV18,many,TRBJ2-7,NA,TGTGCCAGCTCACCACCTACCGTTTTGAGTGAGCAGTACTTC,CASSPPTVLSEQYF
TRBV7-8,NA,TRBJ2-3,TRBD2,TGTGCCAGCAGCCTCCTAATAGCGGGGTTAACCCGTGCTAGCACAGATACGCAGTATTTT,CASSLLIAGLTRASTDTQYF